This TCR beta chain was captured in a study of T-cell reconstitution after alpha-beta-depleted transplantation in children. The V gene's germline CDR1 is MNHNS and CDR2 SASEGT. The CDR3 spans 14 residues. With 9 bases removed from V and 3 bases from J, the gap between germline ends came to 18 bases. Library preparation (for TCRbeta) was performed with unique molecular identifiers. TCRdb recomputed calls from the PCR reads with MiXCR, one row per CDR3 protein. This table holds 250,000 to 300,000 distinct CDR3 sequences, about 10% found once. This clonotype was seen a handful of times. The receptor comes from a human donor who donated a stem cell graft to a child with SCID. The chain uses TRBV6-1 and TRBJ2-7, with D possibly matching TRBD2 (5 bases). This specimen consisted of PBMCs from the stem cell graft donor, obtained from the stem cell graft. CDR3 DNA sequence: TGTGCCAGTCGACCCAGCGGCGCAATCTACGAGCAGTACTTC. It translates to CASRPSGAIYEQYF.